This T cell receptor (beta chain) appears in the sequencing data of a study of response to subunit inactivated influenza vaccine. Whole-study findings and limits: The study's authors posited that every seasonal influenza vaccination enlists few new T cells.

V lost 6 bases to trimming and J lost 5 bases; unmatched junction nucleotides: 8. Germline V gives CDR1 SGHTA, CDR2 FQGNSA. The CDR3 totals 15 residues. TCRdb analysed the RT-PCR reads with MiXCR anew, one entry per CDR3 protein. The sample holds 600,000 to 850,000 distinct CDR3 sequences, 14% seen once. Note on this clonotype: Its cognate antigen is unknown.

Sequences were derived from PBMCs from blood, sampled approximately 15 days before vaccination. The rearrangement uses TRBV7-2 and TRBJ2-1; TRBD2 matches 9 bases. The receptor was isolated from a man aged 45-65 years who received an inactivated influenza vaccine. CDR3 sequence reads: CASSRAAGGHNEQFF. The CDR3 DNA sequence: TGTGCCAGCAGTCGAGCTGCGGGGGGGCACAATGAGCAGTTCTTC. Together with reference TRBV7-2 and TRBJ2-1, the CDR3 gives the full variable domain: GAGVSQSPSNKVTEKGKDVELRCDPISGHTALYWYRQSLGQGLEFLIYFQGNSAPDKSGLPSDRFSAERTGGSVSTLTIQRTQQEDSAVYLCASSRAAGGHNEQFFGPGTRLTVL.